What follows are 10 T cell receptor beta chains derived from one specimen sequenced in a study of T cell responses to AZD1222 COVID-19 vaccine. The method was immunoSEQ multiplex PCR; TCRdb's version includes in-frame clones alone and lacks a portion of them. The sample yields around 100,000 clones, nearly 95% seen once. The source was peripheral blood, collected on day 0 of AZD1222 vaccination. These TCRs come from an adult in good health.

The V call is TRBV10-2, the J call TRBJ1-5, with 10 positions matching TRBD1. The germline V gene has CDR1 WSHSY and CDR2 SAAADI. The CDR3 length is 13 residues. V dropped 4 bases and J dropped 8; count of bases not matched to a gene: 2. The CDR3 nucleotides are TGCGCCAGCAGTGGGACAGGGGGTGAGCCCCAGCATTTT. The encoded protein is CASSGTGGEPQHF.

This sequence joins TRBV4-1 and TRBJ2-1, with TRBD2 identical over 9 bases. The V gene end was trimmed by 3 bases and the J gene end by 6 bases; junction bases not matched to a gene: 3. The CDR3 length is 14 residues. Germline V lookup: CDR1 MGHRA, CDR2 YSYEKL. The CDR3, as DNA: TGCGCCAGCAGCCAGCCGACTAGCGGCAATGAGCAGTTCTTC. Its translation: CASSQPTSGNEQFF.

This CDR3 is CSVEDPGAPTWDEQFF. In DNA form, the CDR3 reads TGCAGCGTTGAGGATCCGGGGGCCCCGACGTGGGATGAGCAGTTCTTC. The chain links TRBV29-1 to TRBJ2-1, with D perhaps matching TRBD1 or TRBD2 (6 bases each). Germline V gene lookup returns CDR1 SQVTM and CDR2 ANQGSEA. Trimming stripped 3 bases from V and 8 bases from J, with 23 bases between. This CDR3 is built from 16 residues.

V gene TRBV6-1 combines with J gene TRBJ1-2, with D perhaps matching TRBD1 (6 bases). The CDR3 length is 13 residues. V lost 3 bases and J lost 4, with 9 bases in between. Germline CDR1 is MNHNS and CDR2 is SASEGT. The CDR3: CASSEARGYGYTF. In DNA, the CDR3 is TGTGCCAGCAGTGAGGCCAGGGGCTATGGCTACACCTTC.

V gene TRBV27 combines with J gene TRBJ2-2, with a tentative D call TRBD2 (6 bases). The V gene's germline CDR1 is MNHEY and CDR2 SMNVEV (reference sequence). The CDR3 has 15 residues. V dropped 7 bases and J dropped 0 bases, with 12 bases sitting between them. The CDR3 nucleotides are TGTGCCAGCAACCCCGGAGGGTCGAACACCGGGGAGCTGTTTTTT. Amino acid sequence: CASNPGGSNTGELFF.

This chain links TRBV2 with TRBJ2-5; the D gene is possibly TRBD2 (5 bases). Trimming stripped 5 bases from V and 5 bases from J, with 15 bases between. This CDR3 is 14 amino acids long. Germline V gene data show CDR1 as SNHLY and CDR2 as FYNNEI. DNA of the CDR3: TGTGCCAGCAGTCCGGGAACAAGTGGGGAGACCCAGTACTTC. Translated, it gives CASSPGTSGETQYF.

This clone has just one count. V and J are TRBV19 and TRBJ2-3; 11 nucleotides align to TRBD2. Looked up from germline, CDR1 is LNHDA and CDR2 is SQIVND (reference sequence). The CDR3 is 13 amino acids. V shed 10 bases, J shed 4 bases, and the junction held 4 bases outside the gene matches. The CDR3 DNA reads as TGTGCCACCAAACTAGCGGGAGCAGATACGCAGTATTTT. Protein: CATKLAGADTQYF. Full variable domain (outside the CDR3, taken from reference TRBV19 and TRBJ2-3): DGGITQSPKYLFRKEGQNVTLSCEQNLNHDAMYWYRQDPGQGLRLIYYSQIVNDFQKGDIAEGYSVSREKKESFPLTVTSAQKNPTAFYLCATKLAGADTQYFGPGTRLTVL.

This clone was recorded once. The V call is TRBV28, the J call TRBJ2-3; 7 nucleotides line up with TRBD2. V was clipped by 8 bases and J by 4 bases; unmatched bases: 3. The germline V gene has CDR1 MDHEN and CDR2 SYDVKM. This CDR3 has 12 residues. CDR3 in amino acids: CASAGAADTQYF. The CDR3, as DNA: TGTGCCAGCGCGGGAGCCGCAGATACGCAGTATTTT.

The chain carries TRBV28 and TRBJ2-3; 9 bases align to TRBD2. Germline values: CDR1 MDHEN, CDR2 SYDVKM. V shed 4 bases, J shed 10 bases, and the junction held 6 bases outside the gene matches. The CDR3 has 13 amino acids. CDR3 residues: CASSSLAGAPQYF. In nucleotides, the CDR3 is TGTGCCAGCAGTTCTTTAGCGGGAGCCCCGCAGTATTTT.

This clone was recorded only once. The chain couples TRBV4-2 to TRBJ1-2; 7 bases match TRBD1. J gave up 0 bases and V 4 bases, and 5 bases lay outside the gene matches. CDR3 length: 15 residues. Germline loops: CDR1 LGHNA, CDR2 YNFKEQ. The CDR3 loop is CASSPRDRANYGYTF. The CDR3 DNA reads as TGTGCCAGCAGCCCACGTGACAGGGCTAACTATGGCTACACCTTC.